This TCR beta chain was sequenced during a study of identical twins. Findings and caveats of the study: Invariant cells of the MAIT and iNKT types might have partly distorted the zero-insertion analyses.

It was template switching that added a universal primer site, and there were unique molecular identifiers on the cDNA. TCRdb itself ran the 5' RACE reads through MiXCR, one entry per CDR3 protein. The repertoire consists of about 660,000 distinct CDR3 sequences, with 8.5% to 9.5% occurring once and the leading ten covering 0.8% to 1%. This CDR3 has 17 residues. The V end lost 3 bases, the J end lost 0 bases, and 14 bases lay between the germline ends. The germline CDR1 and CDR2 sequences are LNHNV and YYDKDF (reference sequence). Of note for this clonotype: Its antigen remains unidentified.

No donor was unhealthy or non-Caucasian. The data were also submitted as part of a second study, on yellow fever vaccine responses in identical twins.

This chain connects TRBV15 to TRBJ2-2; D gene unclear. The sequencing input was PBMCs. This clonotype was sampled from a woman in her late teens or twenties in good health. CDR3 amino acids: CATSRGGFTANTGELFF. In DNA form, the CDR3 reads TGTGCCACCAGCAGGGGTGGTTTCACCGCGAACACCGGGGAGCTGTTTTTT. Filled out from reference TRBV15 and TRBJ2-2, the complete variable domain reads DAMVIQNPRYQVTQFGKPVTLSCSQTLNHNVMYWYQQKSSQAPKLLFHYYDKDFNNEADTPDNFQSRRPNTSFCFLDIRSPGLGDTAMYLCATSRGGFTANTGELFFGEGSRLTVL.